The next 27 T cell receptor beta chains were all read from a single sample in a study of tumor-infiltrating lymphocytes in localized non-small cell lung cancer. TCRdb keeps only in-frame clones here, not all; method: immunoSEQ multiplex PCR. The data contain about 16,000 clones, approximately 70% of them seen just once; the ten biggest clones take up less than 10%. The sequenced material came from lung tumor tissue. The receptors were gathered from a human donor with non-small cell lung cancer.

V gene TRBV7-2 combines with J gene TRBJ1-2, with a weak D call TRBD1 (6 bases). The CDR3 is 14 residues long. Trimming removed 5 bases at V and 14 bases at J, with 24 bases between. The germline V gene encodes CDR1 SGHTA and CDR2 FQGNSA. This CDR3 reads CASSTLGKGGLGTF. In DNA form, the CDR3 reads TGTGCCAGCAGCACTTTAGGGAAGGGGGGCCTGGGGACCTTC.

The rearrangement uses TRBV7-9 and TRBJ1-1; 9 bases fit TRBD1. Germline assignment: CDR1 SEHNR and CDR2 FQNEAQ (reference sequence). The CDR3 length is 19 residues. Trimming took 0 bases from V and 1 from J; bases not matched to a gene: 12. CDR3 region: CASSLASRTGVGGNTEAFF. DNA of the CDR3: TGTGCCAGCAGCTTAGCGTCCCGGACAGGGGTTGGTGGGAACACTGAAGCTTTCTTT.

The gene calls are TRBV19 and TRBJ1-5; 8 bases match TRBD1. The germline gives CDR1 LNHDA, CDR2 SQIVND (reference sequence). This CDR3 has 13 amino acids. J lost 6 bases, V lost 7 bases, and 5 bases had no gene match. The CDR3 nucleotides are TGTGCCAGTACGGACAGGGAGGGTCAGCCCCAGCATTTT. It is translated as CASTDREGQPQHF.

This chain uses TRBV19 with TRBJ1-6; D possibly corresponds to TRBD1 (6 bases). CDR3 size: 13 residues. The germline gives CDR1 LNHDA, CDR2 SQIVND (reference sequence). The germline V and J ends were trimmed by 9 bases and 8 bases, with 14 bases remaining between them. As DNA, the CDR3 is TGTGCCAGCACACAGGGTAAAGATTCACCCCTCCACTTT. Its translation is CASTQGKDSPLHF.

The J gene is TRBJ2-1, the V gene TRBV4-2; TRBD1 or TRBD2 may be the D gene (5 bases each). Per the germline V gene, CDR1 is LGHNA and CDR2 is YNFKEQ. This CDR3 is built from 13 residues. V was pared by 5 bases and J by 3 bases, with 8 bases between. The CDR3 spells CASSMGDYNEQFF. As DNA, the CDR3 is TGTGCCAGCAGCATGGGGGACTACAATGAGCAGTTCTTC.

There are a few counts of this clone. The V call is TRBV5-4, the J call TRBJ1-2, with 9 bases aligning to TRBD1. Looked up from germline, CDR1 is SGHNT and CDR2 is YYREEE (reference sequence). After removal of 3 bases from V and 8 bases from J, the junction contained 8 bases not matched to a gene. This CDR3 is built from 14 residues. DNA of the CDR3: TGTGCCAGCAGCTCGGAACAGGGGGCAGACGGCTACACCTTC. Protein: CASSSEQGADGYTF.

The chain combines TRBV6-1 with TRBJ2-7; TRBD2 matches 14 bases. The V and J ends lost 4 bases and 3 bases, in that order; junction bases with no gene match: 2. CDR3 length: 15 amino acids. Germline loops: CDR1 MNHNS, CDR2 SASEGT. The CDR3 region has the DNA TGTGCCAGCAGTGGCGGGACTAGCGGGAGCTACGAGCAGTACTTC. Amino acid sequence: CASSGGTSGSYEQYF.

The gene calls are TRBV10-3 and TRBJ2-7; D is possibly TRBD1 (5 bases). V lost 8 bases and J 2 bases, leaving 19 bases between the germline ends. Per germline, CDR1 ENHRY and CDR2 SYGVKD. There are 15 residues in the CDR3. CDR3 protein: CAIQWSTALTYEQYF. CDR3 bases: TGTGCCATCCAGTGGTCGACAGCTTTAACCTACGAGCAGTACTTC.

This clone has only a few counts. The rearrangement joins TRBV19 to TRBJ1-1, with D unresolved. Germline assignment: CDR1 LNHDA and CDR2 SQIVND (reference sequence). CDR3 size: 10 residues. V lost 5 bases and J 11 bases, leaving 9 bases between the germline ends. The CDR3 sequence is CASSSVRAFF. CDR3 nucleotide sequence: TGTGCCAGTAGTTCAGTGCGGGCTTTCTTT.

J is TRBJ1-1 and V is TRBV5-1; perhaps TRBD1 as D (6 bases). Looked up from germline, CDR1 is SGHRS and CDR2 is YFSETQ. The length of the CDR3 is 16 residues. V dropped 0 bases and J dropped 2 bases, with 14 bases sitting between them. The CDR3 nucleotides read TGCGCCAGCAGCTTGGGGGGAGGCAGGGGAAACACTGAAGCTTTCTTT. It translates to CASSLGGGRGNTEAFF.

The J gene is TRBJ2-2, the V gene TRBV6-1; the D call may be TRBD1 or TRBD2 (5 bases each). V was shortened by 2 bases and J by 0 bases, with 10 bases between the two germline ends. Germline CDR1 reads MNHNS; CDR2 reads SASEGT. The CDR3 has 16 residues. In DNA, the CDR3 is TGTGCCAGCAGTGAATTAGGGGACCCGAACACCGGGGAGCTGTTTTTT. Protein sequence: CASSELGDPNTGELFF.

This chain links TRBV4-3 with TRBJ2-1, with TRBD2 matching over 8 bases. Germline assignment: CDR1 LGHNA and CDR2 YSLEER. The CDR3 runs to 15 residues. With 1 base clipped from V and 5 bases from J, the junction kept 4 bases outside the gene matches. The CDR3: CASSQGLAINNEQFF. The CDR3 nucleotides are TGCGCCAGCAGCCAAGGACTAGCGATTAACAATGAGCAGTTCTTC.

CDR3 region: CASSGRTGELFF. The CDR3, as DNA: TGTGCCAGTAGCGGGCGGACCGGGGAGCTGTTTTTT. The chain couples TRBV19 to TRBJ2-2; D remains ambiguous. The germline CDR1 and CDR2 sequences are LNHDA and SQIVND (reference sequence). Between the trimmed V and J ends, which lost 6 bases and 5 bases, there was a span of 7 bases. There are 12 residues in the CDR3.

The V and J genes are TRBV11-2 and TRBJ2-4; 7 bases are shared with TRBD1. CDR3 length equals 16 residues. The junction had 7 bases not matched to a gene; V was cut back by 3 bases and J by 2 bases. Germline V gene data show CDR1 as SGHAT and CDR2 as FQNNGV. In nucleotides, the CDR3 is TGTGCCAGCAGCTTTGAACAGGGGTTAACCAAAAACATTCAGTACTTC. Encoded protein: CASSFEQGLTKNIQYF.

The CDR3 DNA reads TGTGCCTGGAGTCCAGGTACGGGCACAGATACGCAGTATTTT. Translation gives CAWSPGTGTDTQYF. The chain recombines TRBV30 with TRBJ2-3, with no clear D. The germline CDR1 and CDR2 sequences are GTSNPN and SVGIG (reference sequence). The CDR3 has 14 residues. The germline V and J ends were trimmed by 2 bases and 1 base, with 10 bases remaining between them.

The chain links TRBV11-2 to TRBJ1-2; TRBD1 matches at 10 bases. This CDR3 is built from 14 residues. Losses at the gene ends were 5 bases for V and 8 bases for J; bases not matched to a gene: 8. The germline V gene has CDR1 SGHAT and CDR2 FQNNGV. CDR3 nucleotide sequence: TGTGCCAGCAGCCTCACGGACAGGGGGGCGGGCTACACCTTC. Amino acid sequence: CASSLTDRGAGYTF.

This clone has just a few counts. The rearrangement uses TRBV7-9 and TRBJ2-6; possible D gene TRBD1, 6 bases. CDR1 is SEHNR and CDR2 is FQNEAQ in the germline V gene (reference sequence). V lost 2 bases and J 0 bases, leaving 11 bases between the germline ends. The CDR3 sequence is 17 residues long. CDR3 protein: CASSLSTGLSGANVLTF. DNA of the CDR3: TGTGCCAGCAGCTTATCGACAGGCCTCTCTGGGGCCAACGTCCTGACTTTC.

This clone was counted only a few times. CDR3 in DNA: TGTGCCAGCTCACCCGGGACAGGGGGCGTCGACGAGCAGTACTTC. Translation: CASSPGTGGVDEQYF. This chain joins TRBV18 and TRBJ2-7; 12 nucleotides line up with TRBD1. The CDR3 has 15 amino acids. The V segment lost 3 bases and the J segment 5 bases; nucleotides outside the gene matches: 5. The germline V gene has CDR1 KGHSH and CDR2 LQKENI.

This clone showed up just a few times. The V and J genes are TRBV7-6 and TRBJ1-5, with D hard to call. The CDR3 is 13 residues long. Trimming removed 5 bases at V and 3 bases at J, with 8 bases between. The germline gives CDR1 SGHVS, CDR2 FNYEAQ. DNA of the CDR3: TGTGCCAGCAGCAGACGAGACAATCAGCCCCAGCATTTT. Amino acid sequence: CASSRRDNQPQHF.

Notes on this clone: The junction and the germline gene differ at one end; a read error may be behind it. The chain is built from TRBV11-2 and TRBJ2-3; 11 bases fit TRBD2. Germline-derived CDR1 and CDR2 are SGHAT and FQNNGV. The CDR3 is 16 amino acids. CDR3 sequence reads: CASSRLAGGLGDMQYF. CDR3 DNA sequence: TGTGCCAGCAGCCGATTAGCGGGGGGGCTTGGAGATATGCAGTATTTT. Variable domain in full (rest from reference TRBV11-2 and TRBJ2-3): EAGVAQSPRYKIIEKRQSVAFWCNPISGHATLYWYQQILGQGPKLLIQFQNNGVVDDSQLPKDRFSAERLKGVDSTLKIQPAKLEDSAVYLCASSRLAGGLGDMQYFGPGTRLTVL.

This clone occurred a few times. The chain combines TRBV7-5 with TRBJ2-1; the table gives TRBD2 as D, unverified against the DNA. TRBV7-5 is described as a pseudogene. This CDR3 contains 15 residues. The CDR3 region has the DNA TGTGCCGGACCCAGGAGAAACGGACTCAGCAATGAGCAGTTCTTC. It translates to CAGPRRNGLSNEQFF.

Sample share makes this clone medium-sized (0.01 to 0.1%). CDR3 loop: CASSSGQGASNEKLFF. The CDR3 DNA sequence: TGTGCCAGCAGCTCGGGACAGGGGGCATCGAATGAAAAACTGTTTTTT. J is TRBJ1-4 and V is TRBV2; TRBD1 agrees at 12 bases. Germline V lookup: CDR1 SNHLY, CDR2 FYNNEI. The ends lost 6 bases at V and 5 bases at J; junction bases unmatched: 7. This CDR3 comprises 16 residues. The complete variable domain, with remaining parts taken from reference TRBV2 and TRBJ1-4, reads EPEVTQTPSHQVTQMGQEVILRCVPISNHLYFYWYRQILGQKVEFLVSFYNNEISEKSEIFDDQFSVERPDGSNFTLKIRSTKLEDSAMYFCASSSGQGASNEKLFFGSGTQLSVL.

The chain uses TRBV5-6 and TRBJ1-2; D unresolved. This CDR3 is built from 12 residues. Germline V gene sequence: CDR1 SGHDT, CDR2 YYEEEE. Trimming cost V 3 bases and J 9 bases, with 12 bases left between them. The CDR3: CASSSRRSSYTF. CDR3 DNA: TGTGCCAGCAGCTCCCGAAGGAGTAGCTACACCTTC.

The CDR3 coding sequence is TGTGCCTGGAGTCTGACTAGCGGGGGGGGCGAGAAGCTGTTTTTT. Translating it yields CAWSLTSGGGEKLFF. The rearrangement links TRBV30 to TRBJ2-2, with 14 bases matching TRBD2. J was trimmed by 12 bases and V by 2 bases; bases with no gene match: 8. The CDR3 has 15 amino acids. Germline assignment: CDR1 GTSNPN and CDR2 SVGIG (reference sequence).

V is TRBV10-1 and J is TRBJ2-5, with D unresolved. The V end lost 2 bases, the J end lost 10 bases, and 8 bases lay between the germline ends. The CDR3 loop spans 11 amino acids. Germline CDR1 WNHNN, CDR2 SYGVQD (reference sequence). The CDR3 DNA follows: TGCGCCAGCAGTGAGGGAACCGTCCAGTACTTC. It yields the protein CASSEGTVQYF.

V gene TRBV5-1 combines with J gene TRBJ1-6; TRBD1 might be the D (5 bases). Germline CDR1 and CDR2: SGHRS and YFSETQ. This CDR3 contains 14 residues. V dropped 2 bases and J dropped 10 bases, with 13 bases sitting between them. The CDR3 nucleotides read TGCGCCAGCAGCTTACCGGGGGGGGGATCACCCCTCCACTTT. Protein sequence: CASSLPGGGSPLHF.

J is TRBJ2-3 and V is TRBV5-8, with 9 nucleotides matching TRBD1. CDR3 length equals 17 residues. Trimming at V came to 2 bases and at J to 6 bases, leaving 13 bases not matched to a gene. From germline, CDR1 is SGHTS and CDR2 YDEGEE. The CDR3 nucleotides read TGTGCCAGCAGCTTCACAGGGGGCCTTACGAAAGGGGATACGCAGTATTTT. Protein: CASSFTGGLTKGDTQYF.